Each of the 24 T cell receptor beta chains below was sequenced from the same sample in a study of CXCR4 blockade with PD-1 therapy in pancreatic cancer. Using immunoSEQ multiplex PCR, the repertoire was profiled, and TCRdb retains in-frame clones only, with some absent. The data contain about 17,000 clones, 72% of them singletons. Sequencing was done on a sample of tumor tissue. The receptors shown here come from a human donor with pancreatic ductal adenocarcinoma.

This sequence joins TRBV28 and TRBJ2-3, with unresolved D. V gave up 3 bases and J gave up 6 bases, with 7 bases separating them. CDR1 is MDHEN and CDR2 is SYDVKM in the germline V gene. The CDR3 has 12 residues. CDR3 nucleotides: TGTGCCAGCAGTTTTCCTCGGGATACGCAGTATTTT. Translation: CASSFPRDTQYF.

Written as DNA, the CDR3 is TGTGCCAGCACCCAAGCCCGCTACGAGCAGTACTTC. It translates to CASTQARYEQYF. The chain couples TRBV28 to TRBJ2-7; D unresolved. The CDR3 is 12 residues long. Trimming took off 7 bases at V and 3 bases at J, with 10 bases between the two ends. The germline gives CDR1 MDHEN, CDR2 SYDVKM.

The chain carries TRBV29-1 and TRBJ2-5; D gene ambiguous. Germline lookup yields CDR1 SQVTM and CDR2 ANQGSEA. V dropped 3 bases and J dropped 1 base, with 6 bases sitting between them. The CDR3 loop spans 12 amino acids. The CDR3 bases are TGCAGCGTTGACGTGGGCCAAGAGACCCAGTACTTC. Translation gives CSVDVGQETQYF.

This clone is labeled medium-sized (0.01 to 0.1%). The genes are TRBV15 and TRBJ1-4, with TRBD1 matching 8 bases. Trimming removed 0 bases from V and 5 bases from J; junction bases left unmatched: 14. CDR1 and CDR2 (germline): LNHNV, YYDKDF (reference sequence). This CDR3 has 19 amino acids. CDR3 amino acids: CATSREDGQGALSNEKLFF. CDR3 nucleotide sequence: TGTGCCACCAGCAGAGAGGATGGGCAGGGGGCCCTCTCGAATGAAAAACTGTTTTTT.

The rearrangement uses TRBV14 and TRBJ1-2, with D unclear. This CDR3 has 12 residues. Trimming took off 1 base at V and 6 bases at J, with 6 bases between the two ends. Germline CDR1 and CDR2: SGHDN and FVKESK. In DNA, the CDR3 is TGTGCCAGCAGCCAAGGCGTACATGGCTACACCTTC. Translated: CASSQGVHGYTF.

By proportion, this clone is medium-sized. This chain links TRBV2 with TRBJ2-1; 9 nucleotides match TRBD2. The CDR3 is made up of 15 amino acids. The V segment lost 6 bases and the J segment 9 bases; nucleotides outside the gene matches: 12. Looked up from germline, CDR1 is SNHLY and CDR2 is FYNNEI. CDR3 loop: CASSETSGASGEQFF. DNA of the CDR3: TGTGCCAGCAGCGAGACTAGCGGTGCATCGGGTGAGCAGTTCTTC.

This clone was picked up a small number of times. The V and J genes are TRBV28 and TRBJ1-4, with D tentatively TRBD1 (5 bases). V shed 4 bases and J shed 4 bases, with 19 bases lying between them. From germline, CDR1 is MDHEN and CDR2 SYDVKM. The CDR3 runs to 17 residues. The DNA for the CDR3 is TGTGCCAGCAGTTGGGAGGGGTTTGGGAGCAATAATGAAAAACTGTTTTTT. This translates into CASSWEGFGSNNEKLFF.

This clone has more than one count but fewer than ten. The J gene is TRBJ2-1, the V gene TRBV6-8, with 13 bases that match TRBD2. The junction had 7 bases not matched to a gene; V was cut back by 7 bases and J by 10 bases. Germline V gives CDR1 MNHGY, CDR2 SAAAGT. CDR3 length: 14 amino acids. Written as DNA, the CDR3 is TGTGCCAGCACCCGGACTAGCGGGAGTAGGGAGCAGTTCTTC. This gives the protein CASTRTSGSREQFF.

V gene TRBV29-1 combines with J gene TRBJ2-4; TRBD2 matches 11 bases. V shed 4 bases and J 3 bases; nucleotides not matched to a gene: 2. The CDR3 has 14 residues. Germline V gives CDR1 SQVTM, CDR2 ANQGSEA. The chain's CDR3 is CSVVAGGIKNIQYF. DNA of the CDR3: TGCAGCGTTGTAGCGGGAGGGATCAAAAACATTCAGTACTTC.

V and J are TRBV28 and TRBJ2-7; 8 nucleotides match TRBD1. Germline lookup yields CDR1 MDHEN and CDR2 SYDVKM. This CDR3 is 18 amino acids long. With V trimmed by 3 bases and J by 5 bases, 18 bases remained unmatched. DNA for the CDR3: TGTGCCAGCAGTTTTCCTATACTAGAGTCCGACAGGGGACACGAGCAGTACTTC. This translates into CASSFPILESDRGHEQYF.

This clone was counted a few times. One junction end does not reproduce the germline sequence, and a read error may be involved. This chain joins TRBV29-1 and TRBJ2-7; 10 bases agree with TRBD1. The CDR3 contains 13 residues. CDR1 and CDR2 from the germline V gene are SQVTM and ANQGSEA. In nucleotides, the CDR3 is TGCAGCGCTGAAGGGACAGGGGACTACGAGCAGTACTTC. It encodes CSAEGTGDYEQYF.

The chain carries TRBV9 and TRBJ1-1; a weak D match, TRBD1 (6 bases). There are 14 residues in the CDR3. Germline CDR1 SGDLS, CDR2 YYNGEE. V was trimmed by 5 bases and J by 4 bases, leaving 15 bases between them. In nucleotides, the CDR3 is TGTGCCAGCAGTTTCAACAGGGTGGGCACTGAAGCTTTCTTT. Its translation: CASSFNRVGTEAFF.

J is TRBJ1-2 and V is TRBV28, with TRBD1 matching 8 bases. After removal of 5 bases from V and 6 bases from J, the junction contained 14 bases not matched to a gene. The CDR3 extends over 16 amino acids. Germline V gene data show CDR1 as MDHEN and CDR2 as SYDVKM. CDR3 sequence (DNA): TGTGCCAGCAGTATCAACCTACAGGGGGGAATGGATGGCTACACCTTC. It encodes CASSINLQGGMDGYTF.

The chain is built from TRBV10-3 and TRBJ2-2; D gene ambiguous. Germline-derived CDR1 and CDR2 are ENHRY and SYGVKD. The CDR3 length is 12 residues. The germline V and J ends were trimmed by 10 bases and 4 bases, with 10 bases remaining between them. The CDR3: CASQGPTGELFF. CDR3 nucleotide sequence: TGTGCCAGCCAAGGACCCACCGGGGAGCTGTTTTTT.

This clone was seen more than once but under ten times. This chain links TRBV30 with TRBJ1-4, with D uncertain. The germline CDR1 and CDR2 sequences are GTSNPN and SVGIG (reference sequence). The CDR3 is 13 amino acids. V dropped 7 bases and J dropped 0 bases, with 9 bases sitting between them. CDR3 residues: CASHDATNEKLFF. DNA of the CDR3: TGTGCCTCGCACGATGCAACTAATGAAAAACTGTTTTTT. The complete variable domain, with remaining parts taken from reference TRBV30 and TRBJ1-4, reads SQTIHQWPATLVQPVGSPLSLECTVEGTSNPNLYWYRQAAGRGLQLLFYSVGIGQISSEVPQNLSASRPQDRQFILSSKKLLLSDSGFYLCASHDATNEKLFFGSGTQLSVL.

This rearrangement joins TRBV5-1 to TRBJ1-1; D possibly corresponds to TRBD1 (5 bases). Germline CDR1 SGHRS, CDR2 YFSETQ. Between the trimmed V and J ends, which lost 0 bases and 0 bases, there was a span of 9 bases. CDR3 length: 15 residues. The CDR3 DNA follows: TGCGCCAGCAGCTTGGGGGCAGGGATGAACACTGAAGCTTTCTTT. It translates to CASSLGAGMNTEAFF.

V gene TRBV28 combines with J gene TRBJ2-2; 9 bases match TRBD2. J was trimmed by 2 bases and V by 6 bases; bases with no gene match: 7. This CDR3 contains 16 residues. In germline, CDR1 is MDHEN, CDR2 SYDVKM. The chain's CDR3 is CASRGGTSFNTGELFF. The CDR3 coding sequence is TGTGCCAGCAGGGGGGGGACTAGCTTTAACACCGGGGAGCTGTTTTTT.

V gene TRBV5-1 combines with J gene TRBJ1-6, with TRBD1 matching over 9 bases. Germline trimming cut 4 bases from V and 8 bases from J; bases unmatched to any gene: 4. The V gene's germline CDR1 is SGHRS and CDR2 YFSETQ. The CDR3 consists of 14 residues. CDR3 in DNA: TGCGCCAGCAGCGCCGGGACAGGGTATTCACCCCTCCACTTT. It codes for CASSAGTGYSPLHF.

CDR3 coding DNA: TGTGCCACCAGCTATTCGTCGCTCGGCAATCAGCCCCAGCATTTT. Encoded protein: CATSYSSLGNQPQHF. The chain joins TRBV15 to TRBJ1-5; the D is unclear. The CDR3 length is 15 residues. V dropped 5 bases and J dropped 2 bases, with 13 bases sitting between them. Germline V gene sequence: CDR1 LNHNV, CDR2 YYDKDF (reference sequence).

The V call is TRBV28, the J call TRBJ2-1; 12 bases agree with TRBD2. There are 16 residues in the CDR3. CDR1 is MDHEN, CDR2 SYDVKM, per germline. With 5 bases clipped from V and 2 bases from J, the junction kept 4 bases outside the gene matches. The CDR3 spells CASSLGLAGTYNEQFF. In DNA form, the CDR3 reads TGTGCCAGCAGTCTCGGACTAGCGGGAACCTACAATGAGCAGTTCTTC.

A single count supports this clone. CDR3 coding DNA: TGTGCCAGCAGTTTATGGGTGGCGAGGGGAGTGGGAGAGCAGTTCTTC. It specifies CASSLWVARGVGEQFF. The genes are TRBV27 and TRBJ2-1; D assignment may be TRBD1 or TRBD2 (5 bases each). The CDR3 is 16 amino acids. Germline V lookup: CDR1 MNHEY, CDR2 SMNVEV (reference sequence). The V gene lost 1 base and the J gene lost 10 bases, with 20 bases spanning the gap.

The J gene is TRBJ2-5, the V gene TRBV28, with 12 bases identical to TRBD2. The germline V gene has CDR1 MDHEN and CDR2 SYDVKM. Trimming removed 5 bases from V and 5 bases from J; junction bases left unmatched: 6. This CDR3 spans 15 amino acids. The CDR3 DNA sequence: TGTGCCAGCAGTACTCGACTAGCGGGAGTGGAGACCCAGTACTTC. It codes for CASSTRLAGVETQYF. The full variable domain, rest sourced from reference TRBV28 and TRBJ2-5, is DVKVTQSSRYLVKRTGEKVFLECVQDMDHENMFWYRQDPGLGLRLIYFSYDVKMKEKGDIPEGYSVSREKKERFSLILESASTNQTSMYLCASSTRLAGVETQYFGPGTRLLVL.

The chain links TRBV6-8 to TRBJ2-1; 7 bases line up with TRBD2. V dropped 0 bases and J dropped 3; count of bases not matched to a gene: 11. The CDR3 spans 18 residues. Germline values: CDR1 MNHGY, CDR2 SAAAGT. DNA of the CDR3: TGTGCCAGCAGTTACTCGGATGAAGTGGGAGGGAGCTACAATGAGCAGTTCTTC. Amino acid sequence: CASSYSDEVGGSYNEQFF.

The chain links TRBV14 to TRBJ1-1; D unclear. The CDR3 length is 14 residues. The V end was cut by 4 bases, the J end by 1 base, with 10 bases between. The V gene's germline CDR1 is SGHDN and CDR2 FVKESK. The CDR3 DNA reads as TGTGCCAGCAGCCCCTATACTACGAACACTGAAGCTTTCTTT. Its translation is CASSPYTTNTEAFF.